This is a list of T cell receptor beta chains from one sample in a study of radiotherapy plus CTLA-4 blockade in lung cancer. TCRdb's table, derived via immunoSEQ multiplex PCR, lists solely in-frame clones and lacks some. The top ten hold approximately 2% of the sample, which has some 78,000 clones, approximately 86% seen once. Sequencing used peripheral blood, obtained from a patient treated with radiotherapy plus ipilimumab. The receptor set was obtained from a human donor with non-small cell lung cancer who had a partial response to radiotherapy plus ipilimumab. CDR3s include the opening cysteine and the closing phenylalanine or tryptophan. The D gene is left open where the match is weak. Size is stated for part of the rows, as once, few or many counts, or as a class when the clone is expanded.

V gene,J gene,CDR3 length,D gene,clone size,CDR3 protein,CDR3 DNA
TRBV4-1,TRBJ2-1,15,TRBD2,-,CASSILAGTYNEQFF,TGCGCCAGCAGTATCCTAGCGGGGACCTACAATGAGCAGTTCTTC
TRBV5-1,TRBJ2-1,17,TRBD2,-,CASSLALAGGRVNEQFF,TGCGCCAGCAGCTTGGCTTTAGCGGGAGGCCGCGTGAATGAGCAGTTCTTC
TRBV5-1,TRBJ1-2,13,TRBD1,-,CASSPSGGYGYTF,TGCGCCAGCAGCCCTTCAGGGGGCTATGGCTACACCTTC
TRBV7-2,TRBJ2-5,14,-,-,CASSSRGARETQYF,TGTGCCAGCAGCTCCCGCGGGGCCCGGGAGACCCAGTACTTC
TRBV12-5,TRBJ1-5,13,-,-,CASGAGRHQPQHF,TGTGCTAGTGGTGCAGGGCGTCATCAGCCCCAGCATTTT
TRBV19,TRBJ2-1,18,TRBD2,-,CASSLRTSGRFSYNEQFF,TGTGCCAGTAGTCTGAGGACTAGCGGGAGGTTTTCCTACAATGAGCAGTTCTTC
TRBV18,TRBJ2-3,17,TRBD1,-,CASSPIPPGQGTDTQYF,TGTGCCAGCTCACCAATTCCTCCGGGACAGGGCACAGATACGCAGTATTTT
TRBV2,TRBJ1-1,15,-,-,CASSEGVGASTEAFF,TGTGCCAGCAGTGAGGGGGTGGGGGCGAGCACTGAAGCTTTCTTT
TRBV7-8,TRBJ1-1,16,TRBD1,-,CASSSWTGGRVAEAFF,TGTGCCAGCAGCTCCTGGACAGGGGGCAGAGTAGCTGAAGCTTTCTTT
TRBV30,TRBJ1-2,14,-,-,CAWRGEGVSYGYTF,TGTGCCTGGAGGGGGGAGGGAGTCAGCTATGGCTACACCTTC
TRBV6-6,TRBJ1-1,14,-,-,CASSLPGVHTEAFF,TGTGCCAGCAGTCTTCCAGGGGTTCACACTGAAGCTTTCTTT
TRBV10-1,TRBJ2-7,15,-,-,CASGTAAGGSYEQYF,TGCGCCAGCGGCACTGCGGCGGGTGGATCCTACGAGCAGTACTTC
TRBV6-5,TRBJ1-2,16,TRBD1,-,CASSYSLTGGSYGYTF,TGTGCCAGCAGTTACTCGCTAACAGGGGGTTCCTATGGCTACACCTTC
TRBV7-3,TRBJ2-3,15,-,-,CASSLSSGRVDTQYF,TGTGCCAGCAGCTTATCTTCCGGGAGAGTCGATACGCAGTATTTT
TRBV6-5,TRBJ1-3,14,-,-,CASSREWSGNTIYF,TGTGCCAGCAGCCGCGAATGGTCTGGAAACACCATATATTTT
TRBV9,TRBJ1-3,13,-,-,CASNTGAGNTIYF,TGTGCCAGCAATACAGGAGCTGGAAACACCATATATTTT
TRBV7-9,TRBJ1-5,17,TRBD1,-,CASSLGTGGYSNQPQHF,TGTGCCAGCAGCTTAGGGACAGGGGGATATAGCAATCAGCCCCAGCATTTT
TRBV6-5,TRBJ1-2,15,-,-,CASSSSSAGLYGYTF,TGTGCCAGCAGTTCCTCGTCGGCGGGCCTCTATGGCTACACCTTC
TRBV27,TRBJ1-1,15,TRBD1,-,CASSLSSQGVSEAFF,TGTGCCAGCAGTTTATCTTCACAGGGGGTATCGGAAGCTTTCTTT
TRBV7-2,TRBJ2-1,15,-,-,CASSLEPGPPNEQFF,TGTGCCAGCAGCTTAGAGCCCGGTCCCCCCAATGAGCAGTTCTTC
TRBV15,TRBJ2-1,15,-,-,CATSRDFGLDNEQFF,TGTGCCACCAGCAGAGATTTTGGCCTAGACAATGAGCAGTTCTTC
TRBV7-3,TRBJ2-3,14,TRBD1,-,CASSSDRGTDTQYF,TGTGCCAGCAGCTCGGACAGGGGCACAGATACGCAGTATTTT
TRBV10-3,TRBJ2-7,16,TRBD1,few,CAISAGVGQGVHEQYF,TGTGCCATCAGTGCCGGTGTGGGACAGGGTGTCCACGAGCAGTACTTC
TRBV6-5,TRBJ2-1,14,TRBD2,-,CASSGTSFSDEQFF,TGTGCCAGCAGCGGGACTAGTTTTTCGGATGAGCAGTTCTTC
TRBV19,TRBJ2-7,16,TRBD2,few,CASSIVGLADTYEQYF,TGTGCCAGTAGTATAGTCGGTCTAGCGGATACCTACGAGCAGTACTTC
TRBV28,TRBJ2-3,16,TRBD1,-,CASSLSGTGLTDTQYF,TGTGCCAGCAGTTTATCCGGGACAGGGCTTACAGATACGCAGTATTTT
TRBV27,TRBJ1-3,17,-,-,CASSSTTDRISGNTIYF,TGTGCCAGCAGTTCTACCACTGACAGGATCTCTGGAAACACCATATATTTT
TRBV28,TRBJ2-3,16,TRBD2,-,CASSARTSGSTDTQYF,TGTGCCAGCAGTGCCCGGACTAGCGGAAGCACAGATACGCAGTATTTT
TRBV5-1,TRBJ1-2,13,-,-,CASSSRDILGYTF,TGCGCCAGCAGCTCCCGGGACATCCTTGGCTACACCTTC
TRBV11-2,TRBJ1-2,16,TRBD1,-,CASSSHRGSSNYGYTF,TGTGCCAGCAGCTCCCACAGGGGCTCTTCTAACTATGGCTACACCTTC
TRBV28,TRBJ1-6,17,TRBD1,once,CASSLGYGTGLNSPLHF,TGTGCCAGCAGTTTAGGGTACGGGACAGGGTTGAATTCACCCCTCCACTTT
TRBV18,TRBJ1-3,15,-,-,CASSPQETAGNTIYF,TGTGCCAGCTCACCCCAGGAGACAGCTGGAAACACCATATATTTT
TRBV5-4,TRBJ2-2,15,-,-,CASSPAGQITGELFF,TGTGCCAGCAGCCCGGCGGGACAGATCACCGGGGAGCTGTTTTTT
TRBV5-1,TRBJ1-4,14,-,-,CASREGMGFEKLFF,TGCGCCAGCCGGGAGGGGATGGGATTTGAAAAACTGTTTTTT
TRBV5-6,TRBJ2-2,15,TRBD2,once,CASSRTSGRTGELFF,TGTGCCAGCAGCCGGACTAGCGGGAGAACCGGGGAGCTGTTTTTT
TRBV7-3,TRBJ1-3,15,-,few,CASSSSGAAGNTIYF,TGTGCCAGCAGCTCGAGTGGGGCAGCTGGAAACACCATATATTTT
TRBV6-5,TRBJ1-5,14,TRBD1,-,CASDRTGVDQPQHF,TGTGCCAGCGACCGGACAGGGGTGGATCAGCCCCAGCATTTT
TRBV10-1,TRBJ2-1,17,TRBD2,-,CASSEPRTSGRADEQFF,TGCGCCAGCAGTGAGCCAAGGACTAGCGGGAGGGCCGATGAGCAGTTCTTC
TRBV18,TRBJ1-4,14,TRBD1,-,CASSGQGFNEKLFF,TGTGCCAGCTCAGGACAGGGGTTTAATGAAAAACTGTTTTTT
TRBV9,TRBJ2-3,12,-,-,CASSPYPDTQYF,TGTGCCAGCAGCCCCTACCCAGATACGCAGTATTTT
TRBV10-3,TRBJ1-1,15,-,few,CAIRIRTASDTEAFF,TGTGCCATCAGGATCCGGACAGCCTCGGACACTGAAGCTTTCTTT
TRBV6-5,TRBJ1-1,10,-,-,CASGHTEAFF,TGTGCCAGCGGCCACACTGAAGCTTTCTTT
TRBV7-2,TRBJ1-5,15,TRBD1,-,CASSLGQGARQPQHF,TGTGCCAGCAGCTTAGGACAGGGGGCTCGACAGCCCCAGCATTTT
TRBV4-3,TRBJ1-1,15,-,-,CASSQDLRGGTEAFF,TGCGCCAGCAGCCAAGATCTGAGGGGAGGCACTGAAGCTTTCTTT
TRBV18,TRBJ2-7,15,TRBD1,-,CASSVRDSSSYEQYF,TGTGCCAGCTCGGTCCGGGACAGTAGCTCCTACGAGCAGTACTTC